This is a list of T cell receptor beta chains from one sample in a study of shared clonotypes between healthy human individuals. Profiling relied on immunoSEQ multiplex PCR, and the TCRdb table lists in-frame clones only, not all of them. This sample has 950,000 to 1,200,000 clones, with roughly 80% found just once. The sample was memory CD4+ T cells from PBMCs. The receptors shown here come from a young man in good health. Some clones in this sample may be carry-over from other donors' samples. CDR3s include the opening cysteine and the closing phenylalanine or tryptophan. D genes are given only for firm matches.

>TRBD1|TRBV4-1|TRBJ1-5
CASSQGTGPGQPQHF
>TRBD1|TRBV5-1|TRBJ1-2
CASSFQGAEGYTF
>TRBD2|TRBV6-6|TRBJ2-1
CASSTGTSGRNEQFF
>.|TRBV7-2|TRBJ2-5
CASSLDLGQETQYF
>.|TRBV5-1|TRBJ2-7
CASSGDRQYEQYF
>TRBD1|TRBV28|TRBJ1-1
CASRDGGTAGEGFF
>.|TRBV5-1|TRBJ2-5
CASIDGGDQETQYF
>TRBD2|TRBV28|TRBJ2-7
CASSPWGLAGGGSYEQYF
>.|TRBV20-1|TRBJ1-1
CSARGNTEAFF
>TRBD2|TRBV7-8|TRBJ2-7
CASSAAAGDFSYEQYF
>.|TRBV28|TRBJ1-2
CASSGLVYGYTF
>TRBD2|TRBV4-2|TRBJ2-4
CASSQASGGADIQYF
>TRBD2|TRBV19|TRBJ2-5
CASSKGLAGELTQYF
>TRBD1|TRBV4-2|TRBJ1-2
CASSPTRTGTHYGYTF
>TRBD1|TRBV2|TRBJ1-2
CASRGTARNYGYTF
>.|TRBV19|TRBJ1-2
CASSIPWTNYGYTF
>TRBD2|TRBV28|TRBJ2-2
CASWASGSGGELFF
>.|TRBV5-1|TRBJ2-1
CASSEQQRQFF
>.|TRBV5-1|TRBJ2-1
CASSLEREQFF
>.|TRBV10-3|TRBJ1-1
CAITLEGDTEAFF
>.|TRBV5-6|TRBJ2-2
CASSAAGELFF
>TRBD2|TRBV2|TRBJ2-7
CASSEQGLAGYEQYF
>TRBD1|TRBV7-2|TRBJ1-2
CASDRGGSSYGYTF
>.|TRBV4-3|TRBJ1-5
CASSQETGARPQHF
>.|TRBV28|TRBJ2-4
CASSLGKYIQYF
>.|TRBV9|TRBJ1-1
CASSVRYEGTEAFF
>.|TRBV27|TRBJ2-1
CASSIKPGHPYNEQFF
>.|TRBV4-2|TRBJ2-1
CASSQAGEIPFF
>.|TRBV18|TRBJ1-3
CASSPGGAIGNTIYF
>.|TRBV7-3|TRBJ2-1
CASSSLRGSDEQFF
>.|TRBV11-3|TRBJ2-1
CASSHYNNEQFF
>TRBD1|TRBV5-1|TRBJ2-7
CASSLEGGTYF
>.|TRBV5-4|TRBJ2-2
CASSSVLRGKNTGELFF
>.|TRBV7-2|TRBJ2-3
CASSWARGYTDTQYF
>TRBD2|TRBV2|TRBJ2-5
CASSASGKSQETQYF
>TRBD2|TRBV27|TRBJ2-2
CASSKFPSAGGRVEELFF
>TRBD2|TRBV7-2|TRBJ2-6
CASSRGGSGANVLTF